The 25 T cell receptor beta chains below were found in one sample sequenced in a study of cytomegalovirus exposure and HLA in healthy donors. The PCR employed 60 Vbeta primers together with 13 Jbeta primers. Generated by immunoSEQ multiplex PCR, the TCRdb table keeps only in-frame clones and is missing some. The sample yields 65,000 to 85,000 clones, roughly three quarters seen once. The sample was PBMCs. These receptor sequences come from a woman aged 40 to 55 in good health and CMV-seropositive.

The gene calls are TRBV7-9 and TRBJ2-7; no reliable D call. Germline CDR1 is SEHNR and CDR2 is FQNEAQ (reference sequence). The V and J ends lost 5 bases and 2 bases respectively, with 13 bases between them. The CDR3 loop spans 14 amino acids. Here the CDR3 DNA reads TGTGCCAGCAGCACCACGGTGATCCCCTACGAGCAGTACTTC. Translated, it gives CASSTTVIPYEQYF.

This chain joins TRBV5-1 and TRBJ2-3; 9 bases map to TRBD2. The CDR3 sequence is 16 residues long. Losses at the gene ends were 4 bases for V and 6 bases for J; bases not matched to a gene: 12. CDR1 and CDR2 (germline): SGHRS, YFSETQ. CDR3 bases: TGCGCCAGCAGCCGAACCCCTAGCGGGGCGGGCGATACGCAGTATTTT. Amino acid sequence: CASSRTPSGAGDTQYF.

Here the CDR3 reads CASSLGLAGGFVNIQYF. The CDR3 DNA reads as TGTGCCAGCAGCTTGGGACTAGCGGGGGGATTTGTCAACATTCAGTACTTC. This chain uses TRBV7-8 with TRBJ2-4, with 15 bases fitting TRBD2. The V segment lost 3 bases and the J segment 7 bases; nucleotides outside the gene matches: 7. CDR3 length: 17 residues. Per germline, CDR1 SGHVS and CDR2 FQNEAQ. Drawing the rest from reference TRBV7-8 and TRBJ2-4, the complete variable domain is GAGVSQSPRYKVAKRGQDVALRCDPISGHVSLFWYQQALGQGPEFLTYFQNEAQLDKSGLPSDRFFAERPEGSVSTLKIQRTQQEDSAVYLCASSLGLAGGFVNIQYFGAGTRLSVL.

The chain's CDR3 is CAWSDRDTQYF. CDR3 in DNA: TGTGCCTGGAGTGATCGGGATACGCAGTATTTT. The V and J genes are TRBV30 and TRBJ2-3; D gene ambiguous. CDR1 is GTSNPN and CDR2 is SVGIG in the germline V gene (reference sequence). The CDR3 has 11 amino acids. V lost 1 base, J lost 6 bases, and 5 bases lay in between.

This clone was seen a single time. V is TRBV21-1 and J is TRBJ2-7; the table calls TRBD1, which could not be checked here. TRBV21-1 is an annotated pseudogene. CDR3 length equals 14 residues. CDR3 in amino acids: CASSKVRTGNEQYF. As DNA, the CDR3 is TGTGCCAGCAGCAAAGTGAGAACAGGGAACGAGCAGTACTTC.

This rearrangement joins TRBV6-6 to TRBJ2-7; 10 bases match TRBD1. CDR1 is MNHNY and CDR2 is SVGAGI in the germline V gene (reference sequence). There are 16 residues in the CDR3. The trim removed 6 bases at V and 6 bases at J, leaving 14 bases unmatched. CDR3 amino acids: CASSPAMGQGSGEQYF. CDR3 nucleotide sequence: TGTGCCAGCAGCCCCGCGATGGGACAGGGGTCGGGCGAGCAGTACTTC.

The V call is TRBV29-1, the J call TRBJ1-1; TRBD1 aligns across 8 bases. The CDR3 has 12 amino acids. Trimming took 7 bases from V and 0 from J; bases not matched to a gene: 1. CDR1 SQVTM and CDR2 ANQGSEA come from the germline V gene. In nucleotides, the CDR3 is TGCAGCGCGGGACAGGTGAACACTGAAGCTTTCTTT. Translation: CSAGQVNTEAFF.

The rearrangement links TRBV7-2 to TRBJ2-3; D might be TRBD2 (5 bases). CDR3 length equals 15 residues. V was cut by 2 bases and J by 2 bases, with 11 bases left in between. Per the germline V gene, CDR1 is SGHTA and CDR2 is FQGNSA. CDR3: CASSLRWEYTDTQYF. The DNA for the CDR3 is TGTGCCAGCAGCTTACGGTGGGAGTACACAGATACGCAGTATTTT.

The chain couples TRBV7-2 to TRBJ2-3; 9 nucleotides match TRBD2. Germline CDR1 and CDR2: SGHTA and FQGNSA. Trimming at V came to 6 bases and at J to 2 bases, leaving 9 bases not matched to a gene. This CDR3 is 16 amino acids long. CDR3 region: CASRSMGGRATDTQYF. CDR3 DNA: TGTGCCAGCAGGTCAATGGGCGGGAGGGCCACAGATACGCAGTATTTT.

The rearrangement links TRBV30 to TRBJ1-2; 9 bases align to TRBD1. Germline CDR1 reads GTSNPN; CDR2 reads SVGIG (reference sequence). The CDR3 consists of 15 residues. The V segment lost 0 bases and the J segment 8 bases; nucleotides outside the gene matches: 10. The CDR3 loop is CAWSVLGGQGRGYTF. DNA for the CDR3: TGTGCCTGGAGTGTACTGGGGGGACAGGGAAGAGGCTACACCTTC. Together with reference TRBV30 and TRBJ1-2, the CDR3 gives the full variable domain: SQTIHQWPATLVQPVGSPLSLECTVEGTSNPNLYWYRQAAGRGLQLLFYSVGIGQISSEVPQNLSASRPQDRQFILSSKKLLLSDSGFYLCAWSVLGGQGRGYTFGSGTRLTVV.

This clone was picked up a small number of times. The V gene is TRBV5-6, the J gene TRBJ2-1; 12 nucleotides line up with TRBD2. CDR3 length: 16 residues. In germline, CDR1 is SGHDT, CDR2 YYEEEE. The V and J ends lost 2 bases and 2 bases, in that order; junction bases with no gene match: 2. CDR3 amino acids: CASSFGTSGPYNEQFF. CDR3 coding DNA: TGTGCCAGCAGCTTCGGGACTAGCGGGCCCTACAATGAGCAGTTCTTC.

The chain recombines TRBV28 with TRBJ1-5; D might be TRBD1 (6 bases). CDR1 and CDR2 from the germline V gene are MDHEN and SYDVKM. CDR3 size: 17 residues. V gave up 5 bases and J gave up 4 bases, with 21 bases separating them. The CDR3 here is CASSTPTGRGKNQPQHF. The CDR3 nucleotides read TGTGCCAGCAGTACTCCAACAGGGAGGGGGAAGAATCAGCCCCAGCATTTT.

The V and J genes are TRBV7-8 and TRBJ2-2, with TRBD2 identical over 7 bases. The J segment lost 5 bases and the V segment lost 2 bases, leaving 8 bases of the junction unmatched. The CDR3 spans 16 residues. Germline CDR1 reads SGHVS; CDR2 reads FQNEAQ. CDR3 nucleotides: TGTGCCAGCAGCTTATGGCGGGAGAAGGAAACCGGGGAGCTGTTTTTT. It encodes CASSLWREKETGELFF.

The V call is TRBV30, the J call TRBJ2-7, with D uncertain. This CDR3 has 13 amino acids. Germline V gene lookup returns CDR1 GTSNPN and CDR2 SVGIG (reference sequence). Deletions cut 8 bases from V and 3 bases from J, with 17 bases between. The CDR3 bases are TGTGCCCAGCTAGGCCCACAAGTCTACGAGCAGTACTTC. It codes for CAQLGPQVYEQYF.

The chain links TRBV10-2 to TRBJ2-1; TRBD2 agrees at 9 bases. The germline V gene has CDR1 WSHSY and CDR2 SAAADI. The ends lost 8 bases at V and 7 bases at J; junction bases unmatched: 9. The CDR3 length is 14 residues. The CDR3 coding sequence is TGCGCCAGCTTGGCGGGGGGGAGGATAAATGAGCAGTTCTTC. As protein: CASLAGGRINEQFF.

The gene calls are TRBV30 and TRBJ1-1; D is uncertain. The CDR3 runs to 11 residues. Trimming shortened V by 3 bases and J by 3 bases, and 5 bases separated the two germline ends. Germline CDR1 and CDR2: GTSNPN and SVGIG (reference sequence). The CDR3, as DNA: TGTGCCTGGAGGGGAGACACTGAAGCTTTCTTT. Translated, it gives CAWRGDTEAFF.

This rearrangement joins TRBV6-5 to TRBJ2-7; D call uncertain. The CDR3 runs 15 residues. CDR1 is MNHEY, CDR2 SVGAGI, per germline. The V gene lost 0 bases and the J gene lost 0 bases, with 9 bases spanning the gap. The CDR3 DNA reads TGTGCCAGCAGTTACTCGTCCCAGAACTCCTACGAGCAGTACTTC. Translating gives CASSYSSQNSYEQYF.

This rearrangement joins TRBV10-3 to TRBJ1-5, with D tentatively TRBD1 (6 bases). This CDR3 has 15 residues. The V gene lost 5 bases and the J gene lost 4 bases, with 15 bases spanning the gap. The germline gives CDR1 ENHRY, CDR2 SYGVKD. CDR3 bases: TGTGCCATCAGTAGCGGGGGGGGCCGGAATCAGCCCCAGCATTTT. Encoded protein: CAISSGGGRNQPQHF.

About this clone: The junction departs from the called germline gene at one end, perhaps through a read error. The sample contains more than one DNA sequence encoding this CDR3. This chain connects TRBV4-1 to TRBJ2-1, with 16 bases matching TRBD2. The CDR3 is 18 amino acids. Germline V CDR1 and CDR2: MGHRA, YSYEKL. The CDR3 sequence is CASSQGGLAGGIYNEQFF. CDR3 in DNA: TGCGCTAGCAGCCAAGGGGGACTAGCGGGGGGGATATACAATGAGCAGTTCTTC.

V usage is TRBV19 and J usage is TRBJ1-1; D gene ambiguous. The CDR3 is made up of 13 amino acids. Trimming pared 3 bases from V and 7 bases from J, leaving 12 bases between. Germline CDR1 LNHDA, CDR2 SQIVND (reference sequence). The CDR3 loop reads CASSIGAFNEAFF. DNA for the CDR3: TGTGCCAGTAGTATCGGAGCCTTTAATGAAGCTTTCTTT.

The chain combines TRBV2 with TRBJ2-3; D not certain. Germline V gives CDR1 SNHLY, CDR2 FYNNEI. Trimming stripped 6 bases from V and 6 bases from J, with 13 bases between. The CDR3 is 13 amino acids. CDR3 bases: TGTGCCAGCAGCCCTCCGTGGGCGGATACGCAGTATTTT. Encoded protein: CASSPPWADTQYF.

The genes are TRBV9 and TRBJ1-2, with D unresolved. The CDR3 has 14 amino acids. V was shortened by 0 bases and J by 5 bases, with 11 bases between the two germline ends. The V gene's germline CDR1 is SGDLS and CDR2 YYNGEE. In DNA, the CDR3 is TGTGCCAGCAGCGTAGCTCGGAGAGGGTATGGCTACACCTTC. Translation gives CASSVARRGYGYTF.

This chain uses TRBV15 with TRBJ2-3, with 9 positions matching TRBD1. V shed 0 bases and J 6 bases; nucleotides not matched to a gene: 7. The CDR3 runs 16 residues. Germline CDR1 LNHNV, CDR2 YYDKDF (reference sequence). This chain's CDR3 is CATSRDRDRETDTQYF. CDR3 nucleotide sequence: TGTGCCACCAGCAGAGATAGGGACAGGGAAACCGATACGCAGTATTTT.

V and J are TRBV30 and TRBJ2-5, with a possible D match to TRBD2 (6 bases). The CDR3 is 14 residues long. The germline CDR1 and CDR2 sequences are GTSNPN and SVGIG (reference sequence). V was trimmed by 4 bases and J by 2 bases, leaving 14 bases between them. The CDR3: CAWTYGGLQETQYF. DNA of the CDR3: TGTGCCTGGACCTACGGGGGATTACAAGAGACCCAGTACTTC.

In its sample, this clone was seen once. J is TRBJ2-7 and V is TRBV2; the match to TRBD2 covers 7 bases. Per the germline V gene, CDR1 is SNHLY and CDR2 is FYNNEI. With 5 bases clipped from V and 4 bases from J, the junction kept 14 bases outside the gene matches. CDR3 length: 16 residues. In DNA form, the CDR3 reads TGTGCCAGCAGTTCCTGGCTGCGGGAGAGTGGGTACGAGCAGTACTTC. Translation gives CASSSWLRESGYEQYF.